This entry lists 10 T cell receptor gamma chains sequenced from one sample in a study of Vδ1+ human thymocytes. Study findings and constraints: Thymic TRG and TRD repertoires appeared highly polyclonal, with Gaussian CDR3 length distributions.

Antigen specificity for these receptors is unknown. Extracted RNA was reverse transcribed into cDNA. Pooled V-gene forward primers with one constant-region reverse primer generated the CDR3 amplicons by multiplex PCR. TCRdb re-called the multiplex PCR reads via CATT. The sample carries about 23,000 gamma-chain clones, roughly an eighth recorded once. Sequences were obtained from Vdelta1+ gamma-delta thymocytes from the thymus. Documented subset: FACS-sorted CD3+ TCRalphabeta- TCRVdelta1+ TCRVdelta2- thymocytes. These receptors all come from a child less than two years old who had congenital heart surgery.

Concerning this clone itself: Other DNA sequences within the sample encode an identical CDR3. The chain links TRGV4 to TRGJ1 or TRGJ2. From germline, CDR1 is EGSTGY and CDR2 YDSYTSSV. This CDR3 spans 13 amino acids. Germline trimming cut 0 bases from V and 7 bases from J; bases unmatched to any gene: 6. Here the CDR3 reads CATWDGPVYKKLF. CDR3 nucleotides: TGTGCCACCTGGGATGGGCCGGTCTATAAGAAACTCTTT.

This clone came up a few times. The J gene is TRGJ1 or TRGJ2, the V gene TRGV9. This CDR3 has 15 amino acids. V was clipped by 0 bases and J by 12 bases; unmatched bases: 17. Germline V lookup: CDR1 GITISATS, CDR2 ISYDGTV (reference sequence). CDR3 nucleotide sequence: TGTGCCTTGTGGGAGGTGACCCCTGGGCAGATGGGGAAACTCTTT. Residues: CALWEVTPGQMGKLF.

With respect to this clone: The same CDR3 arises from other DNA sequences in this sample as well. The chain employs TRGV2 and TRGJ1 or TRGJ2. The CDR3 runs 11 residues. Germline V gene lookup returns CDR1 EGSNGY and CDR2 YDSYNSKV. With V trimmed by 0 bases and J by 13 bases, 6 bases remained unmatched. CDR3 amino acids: CATWDGIKKLF. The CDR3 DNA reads TGTGCCACCTGGGACGGGATAAAAAAACTCTTT.

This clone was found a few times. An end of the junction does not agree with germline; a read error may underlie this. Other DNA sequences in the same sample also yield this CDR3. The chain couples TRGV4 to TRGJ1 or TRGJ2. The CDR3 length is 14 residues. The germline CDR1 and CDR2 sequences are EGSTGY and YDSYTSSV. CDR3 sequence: CATWNGLDYYKKLF. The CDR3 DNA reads TGTGCCACCTGGAATGGGCTAGATTATTATAAGAAACTCTTT.

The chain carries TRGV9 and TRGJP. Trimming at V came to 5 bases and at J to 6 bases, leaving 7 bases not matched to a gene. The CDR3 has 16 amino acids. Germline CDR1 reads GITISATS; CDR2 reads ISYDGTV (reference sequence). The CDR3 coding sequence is TGTGCCTTGTGGGTAAGAACAGAGTTGGGCAAAAAAATCAAGGTATTT. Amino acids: CALWVRTELGKKIKVF.

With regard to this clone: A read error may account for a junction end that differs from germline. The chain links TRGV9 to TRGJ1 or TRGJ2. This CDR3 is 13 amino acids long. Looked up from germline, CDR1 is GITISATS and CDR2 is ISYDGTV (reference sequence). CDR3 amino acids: CALWKVNYYKKLF. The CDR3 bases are TGCGCCTTGTGGAAGGTGAATTATTATAAGAAACTCTTT.

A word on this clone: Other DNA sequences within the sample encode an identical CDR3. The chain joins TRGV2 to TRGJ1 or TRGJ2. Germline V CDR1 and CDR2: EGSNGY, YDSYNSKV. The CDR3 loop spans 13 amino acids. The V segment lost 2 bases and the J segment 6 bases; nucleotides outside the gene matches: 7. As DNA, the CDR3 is TGTGCCACCTGGGACGCCCCCGGTTATAAGAAACTCTTT. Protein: CATWDAPGYKKLF.

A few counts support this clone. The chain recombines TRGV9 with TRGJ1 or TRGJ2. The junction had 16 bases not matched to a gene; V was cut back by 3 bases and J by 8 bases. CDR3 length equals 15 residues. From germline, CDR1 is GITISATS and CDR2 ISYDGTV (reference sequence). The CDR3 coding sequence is TGTGCCTTGTGGGAGAGCCCTATAACCGTTGATAAGAAACTCTTT. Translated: CALWESPITVDKKLF.

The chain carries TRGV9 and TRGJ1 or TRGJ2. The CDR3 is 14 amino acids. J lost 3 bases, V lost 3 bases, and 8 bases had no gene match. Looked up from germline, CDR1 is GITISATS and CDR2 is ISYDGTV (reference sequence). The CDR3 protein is CALWEPLLYYKKLF. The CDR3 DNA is TGTGCCTTGTGGGAGCCTTTACTTTATTATAAGAAACTCTTT.

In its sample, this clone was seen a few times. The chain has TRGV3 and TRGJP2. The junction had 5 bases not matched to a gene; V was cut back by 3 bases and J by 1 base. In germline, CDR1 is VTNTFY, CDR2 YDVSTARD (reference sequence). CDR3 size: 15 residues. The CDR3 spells CATWDGSSSDWIKTF. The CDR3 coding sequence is TGTGCCACCTGGGACGGGTCTAGTAGTGATTGGATCAAGACGTTT.